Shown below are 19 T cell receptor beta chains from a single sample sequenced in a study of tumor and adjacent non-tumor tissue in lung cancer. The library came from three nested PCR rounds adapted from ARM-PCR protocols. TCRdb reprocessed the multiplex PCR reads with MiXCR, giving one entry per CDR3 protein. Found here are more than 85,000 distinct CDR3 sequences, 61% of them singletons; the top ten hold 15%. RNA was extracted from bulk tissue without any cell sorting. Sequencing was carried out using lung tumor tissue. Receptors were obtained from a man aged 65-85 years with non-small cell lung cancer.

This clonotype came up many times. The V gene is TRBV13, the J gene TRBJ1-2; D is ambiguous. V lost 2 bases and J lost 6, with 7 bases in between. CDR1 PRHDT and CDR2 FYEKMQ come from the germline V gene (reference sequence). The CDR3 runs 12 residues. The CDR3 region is CASSLSQDGYTF. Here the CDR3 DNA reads TGTGCCAGCAGCTTAAGTCAAGATGGCTACACCTTC. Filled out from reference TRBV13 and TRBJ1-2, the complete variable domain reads AAGVIQSPRHLIKEKRETATLKCYPIPRHDTVYWYQQGPGQDPQFLISFYEKMQSDKGSIPDRFSAQQFSDYHSELNMSSLELGDSALYFCASSLSQDGYTFGSGTRLTVV.

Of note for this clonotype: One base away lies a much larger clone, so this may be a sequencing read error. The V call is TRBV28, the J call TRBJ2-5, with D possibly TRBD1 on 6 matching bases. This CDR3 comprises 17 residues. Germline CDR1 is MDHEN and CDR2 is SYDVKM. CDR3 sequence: CACSFTGHSEGEETQYF. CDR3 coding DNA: TGTGCCTGCAGTTTTACAGGGCATAGCGAAGGGGAGGAGACCCAGTACTTC.

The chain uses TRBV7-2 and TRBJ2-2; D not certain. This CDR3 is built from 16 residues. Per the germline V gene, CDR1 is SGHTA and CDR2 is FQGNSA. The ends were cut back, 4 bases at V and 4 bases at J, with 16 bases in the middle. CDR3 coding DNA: TGTGCCAGCAGCTCGCCAGAACTAAGTATCACCGGGGAGCTGTTTTTT. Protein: CASSSPELSITGELFF. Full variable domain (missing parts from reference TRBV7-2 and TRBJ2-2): GAGVSQSPSNKVTEKGKDVELRCDPISGHTALYWYRQSLGQGLEFLIYFQGNSAPDKSGLPSDRFSAERTGGSVSTLTIQRTQQEDSAVYLCASSSPELSITGELFFGEGSRLTVL.

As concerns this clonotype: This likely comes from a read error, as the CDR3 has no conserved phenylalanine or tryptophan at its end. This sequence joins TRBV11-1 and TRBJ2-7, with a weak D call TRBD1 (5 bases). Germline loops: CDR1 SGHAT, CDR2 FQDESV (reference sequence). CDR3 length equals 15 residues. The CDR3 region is CASSFSTGYSYEQYL. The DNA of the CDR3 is TGTGCTAGCAGCTTTTCTACAGGCTACTCCTACGAGCAGTACTTA.

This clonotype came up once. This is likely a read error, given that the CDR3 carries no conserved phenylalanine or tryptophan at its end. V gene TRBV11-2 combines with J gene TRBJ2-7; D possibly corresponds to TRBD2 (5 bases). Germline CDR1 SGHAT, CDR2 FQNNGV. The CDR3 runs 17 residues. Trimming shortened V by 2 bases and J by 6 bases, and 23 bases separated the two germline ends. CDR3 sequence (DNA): TGTGCCAGCAGCTTAAATCCGGGATTAGCTGGAGTTCGCGAGCAGTACTTG. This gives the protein CASSLNPGLAGVREQYL.

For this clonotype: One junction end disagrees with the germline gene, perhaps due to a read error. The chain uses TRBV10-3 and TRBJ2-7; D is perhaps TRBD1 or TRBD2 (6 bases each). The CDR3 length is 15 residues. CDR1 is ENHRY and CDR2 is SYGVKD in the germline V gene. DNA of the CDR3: TGTACCATCAGTTCGACCTTGGGGGGCGGGTACGAGCAGTACTTC. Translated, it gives CTISSTLGGGYEQYF.

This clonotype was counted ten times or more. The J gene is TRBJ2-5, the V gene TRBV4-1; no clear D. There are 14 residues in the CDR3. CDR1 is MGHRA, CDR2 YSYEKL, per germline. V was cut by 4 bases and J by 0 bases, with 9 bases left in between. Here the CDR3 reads CASSPPTDQETQYF. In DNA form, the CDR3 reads TGCGCCAGCAGCCCTCCGACTGACCAAGAGACCCAGTACTTC.

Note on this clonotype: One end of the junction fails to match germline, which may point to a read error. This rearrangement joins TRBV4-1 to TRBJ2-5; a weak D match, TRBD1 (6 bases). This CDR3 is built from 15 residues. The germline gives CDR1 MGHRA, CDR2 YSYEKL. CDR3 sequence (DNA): TGTGCCGGCAGCCAAATGGTCAGCAGGGGTGAGACCCAGTACTTC. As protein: CAGSQMVSRGETQYF.

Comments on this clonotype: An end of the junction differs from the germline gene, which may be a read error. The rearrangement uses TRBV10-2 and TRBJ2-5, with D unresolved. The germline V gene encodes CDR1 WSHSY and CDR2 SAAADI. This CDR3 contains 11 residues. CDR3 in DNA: TGCGCCGGCAGCCCCCAAGATACCCAGTACTTC. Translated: CAGSPQDTQYF.

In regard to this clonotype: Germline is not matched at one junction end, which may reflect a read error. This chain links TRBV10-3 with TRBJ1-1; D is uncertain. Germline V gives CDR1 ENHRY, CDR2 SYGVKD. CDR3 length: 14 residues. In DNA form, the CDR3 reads TGTGTCATCAGTGATCGGAGAGTGAACACTGAAGCTTTCTTT. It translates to CVISDRRVNTEAFF.

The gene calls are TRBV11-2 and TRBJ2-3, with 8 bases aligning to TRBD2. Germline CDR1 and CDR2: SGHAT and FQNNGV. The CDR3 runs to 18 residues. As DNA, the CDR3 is TGTACCTGCAGCTTATCGACCGCGGCGCGGGGGGCTGAGATACGGGAGTATTTT. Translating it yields CTCSLSTAARGAEIREYF.

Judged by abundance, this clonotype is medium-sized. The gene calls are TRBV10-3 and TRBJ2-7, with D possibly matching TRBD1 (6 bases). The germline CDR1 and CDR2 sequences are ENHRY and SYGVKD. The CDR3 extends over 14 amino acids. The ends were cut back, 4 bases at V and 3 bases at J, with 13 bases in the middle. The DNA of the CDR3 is TGTGCCATCAGTGGGGCAGGGGTGGTCTACGAGCAGTACTTC. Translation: CAISGAGVVYEQYF.

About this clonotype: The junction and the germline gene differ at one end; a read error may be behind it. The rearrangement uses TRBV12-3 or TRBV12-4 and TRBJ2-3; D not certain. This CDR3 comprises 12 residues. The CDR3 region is CARSRNTDTQYF. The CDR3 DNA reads TGTGCCAGGAGCCGAAACACAGATACACAGTATTTT.

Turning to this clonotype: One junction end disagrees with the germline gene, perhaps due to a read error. The chain's CDR3 is CASSYGHAAENGVNVLTF. Here the CDR3 DNA reads TGTGCCAGCAGTTATGGACACGCCGCGGAGAATGGGGTCAACGTCCTGACTTTC. V usage is TRBV6-1 and J usage is TRBJ2-6; the D gene is possibly TRBD1 (5 bases). Germline-derived CDR1 and CDR2 are MNHNS and SASEGT. This CDR3 region has 18 residues.

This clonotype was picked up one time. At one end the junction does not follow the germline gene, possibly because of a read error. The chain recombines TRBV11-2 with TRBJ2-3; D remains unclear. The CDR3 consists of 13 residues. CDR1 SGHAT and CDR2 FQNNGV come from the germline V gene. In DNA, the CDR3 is TGTGCCAGCAGCGCAAGCACGCGTGATACACAGTTTTTT. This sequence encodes CASSASTRDTQFF.

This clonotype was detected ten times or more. DNA for the CDR3: TGCAGCGTACCGGGACAGCTGAACACTGAAGCTTTCTTT. It yields the protein CSVPGQLNTEAFF. The chain employs TRBV29-1 and TRBJ1-1; TRBD1 matches at 7 bases. V was clipped by 6 bases and J by 0 bases; unmatched bases: 4. CDR1 is SQVTM and CDR2 is ANQGSEA in the germline V gene. CDR3 length equals 13 residues.

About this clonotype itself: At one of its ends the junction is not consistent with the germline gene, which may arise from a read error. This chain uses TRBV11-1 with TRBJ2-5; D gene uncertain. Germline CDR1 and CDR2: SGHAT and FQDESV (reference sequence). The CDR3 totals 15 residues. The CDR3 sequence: CASSLVLTLQGTQYF. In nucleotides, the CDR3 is TGTGCCAGTAGCTTAGTGCTCACCCTCCAAGGGACCCAGTACTTC.

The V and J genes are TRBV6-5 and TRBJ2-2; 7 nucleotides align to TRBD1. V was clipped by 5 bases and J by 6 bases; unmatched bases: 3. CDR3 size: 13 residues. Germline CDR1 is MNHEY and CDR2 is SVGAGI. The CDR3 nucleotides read TGTGCCAGCAGTGGGCAGGGGGCCGGGGAGCTGTTTTTT. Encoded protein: CASSGQGAGELFF.

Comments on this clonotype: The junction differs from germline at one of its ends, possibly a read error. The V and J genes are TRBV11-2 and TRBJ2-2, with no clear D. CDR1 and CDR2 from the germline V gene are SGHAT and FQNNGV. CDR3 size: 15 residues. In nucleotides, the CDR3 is TGTGTCAGCAGTCCCCTGGCAGGGAACACCGGGGAGCTGTTTTTT. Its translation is CVSSPLAGNTGELFF.